One TCR beta chain is described in this entry. Its antigen is unknown. Profiled with immunoSEQ multiplex PCR; TCRdb holds only in-frame clones, not every one. This table has some 180,000 clones, roughly 86% appearing once. The source of the sample is a study of cytomegalovirus exposure and HLA in healthy donors. V lost 3 bases and J lost 0, with 12 bases in between. The CDR3 totals 15 residues. The V gene's germline CDR1 is GTSNPN and CDR2 SVGIG (reference sequence). The study's findings and limits: As was reported, the classifier diagnosed cytomegalovirus status with high specificity and sensitivity.

This chain uses TRBV30 with TRBJ2-4, with D perhaps given as TRBD1 or TRBD2 (5 bases each). Sequencing was carried out using PBMCs. The TCR comes from a man aged 25 to 45 in good health and CMV-seropositive. The DNA of the CDR3 is TGTGCCTGGAGGGGGACGGCCCTAGCCAAAAACATTCAGTACTTC. Amino acids: CAWRGTALAKNIQYF.